The 5 T cell receptor beta chains reported below all come from one sample, sequenced in a study of shared clonotypes between healthy human individuals. Assay used: immunoSEQ multiplex PCR; TCRdb lists only in-frame clones, some missing. The sample contains 2,500,000 or so clones, roughly 93% of which appear only once. Sequencing was carried out using naive CD4+ T cells from PBMCs. Subset of the sample: CD45RA+ positively selected. These receptor sequences come from a man younger than 35 in good health. Some clones in this sample may be carry-over from other donors' samples.

V gene TRBV28 combines with J gene TRBJ1-5; D remains ambiguous. V was pared by 6 bases and J by 1 base, with 16 bases between. Germline V gene lookup returns CDR1 MDHEN and CDR2 SYDVKM. The CDR3 has 16 amino acids. Written as DNA, the CDR3 is TGTGCCAGCAGCACGAGCCCGACGCAGAGCAATCAGCCCCAGCATTTT. It is translated as CASSTSPTQSNQPQHF. Full variable domain (rest looked up from reference TRBV28 and TRBJ1-5): DVKVTQSSRYLVKRTGEKVFLECVQDMDHENMFWYRQDPGLGLRLIYFSYDVKMKEKGDIPEGYSVSREKKERFSLILESASTNQTSMYLCASSTSPTQSNQPQHFGDGTRLSIL.

The chain employs TRBV28 and TRBJ1-1; D uncertain. CDR3 length equals 13 residues. Per the germline V gene, CDR1 is MDHEN and CDR2 is SYDVKM. Trimming pared 7 bases from V and 0 bases from J, leaving 9 bases between. This CDR3 is CASTPAVNTEAFF. Written as DNA, the CDR3 is TGTGCCAGCACCCCCGCGGTGAACACTGAAGCTTTCTTT.

The chain uses TRBV5-6 and TRBJ2-1, with 7 bases aligning to TRBD2. V gave up 2 bases and J gave up 4 bases; unmatched junction bases: 6. CDR1 is SGHDT and CDR2 is YYEEEE in the germline V gene. The CDR3 sequence is 15 residues long. The chain's CDR3 is CASSLGGSVYNEQFF. CDR3 nucleotide sequence: TGTGCCAGCAGCTTAGGCGGGAGTGTTTACAATGAGCAGTTCTTC.

The CDR3 loop is CAISEGTGGETQYF. The CDR3 nucleotides read TGTGCCATCAGTGAAGGGACAGGGGGAGAGACCCAGTACTTC. This chain joins TRBV10-3 and TRBJ2-5; 11 positions match TRBD1. The germline CDR1 and CDR2 sequences are ENHRY and SYGVKD. CDR3 length: 14 amino acids. Losses at the gene ends were 3 bases for V and 4 bases for J; bases not matched to a gene: 1.

The chain couples TRBV5-1 to TRBJ2-1; D is possibly TRBD2 (6 bases). The germline V gene encodes CDR1 SGHRS and CDR2 YFSETQ. This CDR3 contains 15 residues. The germline V and J ends were trimmed by 3 bases and 9 bases, with 19 bases remaining between them. CDR3 sequence (DNA): TGCGCCAGCAGCTCCCGGGACTTTGCTCTCGGTGAGCAGTTCTTC. Its protein product is CASSSRDFALGEQFF.